This T cell receptor (beta chain) was sequenced during a study of T cell responses to AZD1222 COVID-19 vaccine. Looking at the study overall: Second-dose intervals near 4 or 12 weeks were combined. Study-level findings and limits: Reportedly, close to half of spike-specific TCRs are directed against unmutated variant regions. Two AZD1222 doses significantly raised spike-specific TCR breadth and depth over controls.

The table came from immunoSEQ multiplex PCR; TCRdb's copy has only in-frame clones and leaves some out. The data show approximately 120,000 clones, about 88% seen once. The V gene's germline CDR1 is MNHEY and CDR2 SVGAGI. The CDR3 is 14 residues long. The germline V and J ends were trimmed by 8 bases and 3 bases, with 16 bases remaining between them. Concerning this clone: No antigen is known for it.

The TCR was taken from an adult in good health. The sample was peripheral blood, taken on day 0 of AZD1222 vaccination. The gene calls are TRBV6-5 and TRBJ1-2, with D tentatively TRBD1 (6 bases). In DNA, the CDR3 is TGTGCCAGCGGAATTGGGGGCAAAGACTATGGCTACACCTTC. It yields the protein CASGIGGKDYGYTF.